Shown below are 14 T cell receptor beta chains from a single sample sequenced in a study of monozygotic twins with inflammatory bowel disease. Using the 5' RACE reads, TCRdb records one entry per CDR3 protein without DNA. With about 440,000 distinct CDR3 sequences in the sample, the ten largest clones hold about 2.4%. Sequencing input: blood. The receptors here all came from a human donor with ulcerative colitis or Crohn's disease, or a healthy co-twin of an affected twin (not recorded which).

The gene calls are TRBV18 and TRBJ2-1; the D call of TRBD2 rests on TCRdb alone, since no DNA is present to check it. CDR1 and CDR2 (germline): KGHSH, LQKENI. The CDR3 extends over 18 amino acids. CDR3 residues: CASSPPGLAGGTYNEQFF.

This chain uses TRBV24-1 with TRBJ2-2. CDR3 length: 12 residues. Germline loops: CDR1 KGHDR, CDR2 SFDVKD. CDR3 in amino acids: CATSDVTGELFF.

CDR3 protein: CASSTGPGELFF. The chain combines TRBV9 with TRBJ2-2; TCRdb indicates TRBD1, and absent DNA this call remains unverified. The germline gives CDR1 SGDLS, CDR2 YYNGEE. CDR3 length: 12 residues.

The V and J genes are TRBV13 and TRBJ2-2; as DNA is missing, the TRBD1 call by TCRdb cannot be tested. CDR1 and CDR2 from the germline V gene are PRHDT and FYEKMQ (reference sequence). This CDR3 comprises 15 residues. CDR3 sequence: CASSQTGQGIGELFF.

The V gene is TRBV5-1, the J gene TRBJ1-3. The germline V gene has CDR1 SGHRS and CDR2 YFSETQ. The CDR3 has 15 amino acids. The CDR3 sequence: CASSLAGSSGNTIYF.

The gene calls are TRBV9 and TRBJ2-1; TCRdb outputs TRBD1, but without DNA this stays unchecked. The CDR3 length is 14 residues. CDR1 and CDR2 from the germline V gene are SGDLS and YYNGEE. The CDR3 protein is CASSGSNRVNEQFF.

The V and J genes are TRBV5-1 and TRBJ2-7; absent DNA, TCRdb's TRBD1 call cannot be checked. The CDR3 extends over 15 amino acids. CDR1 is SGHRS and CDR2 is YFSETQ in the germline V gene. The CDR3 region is CASSPAGTGLYEQYF.

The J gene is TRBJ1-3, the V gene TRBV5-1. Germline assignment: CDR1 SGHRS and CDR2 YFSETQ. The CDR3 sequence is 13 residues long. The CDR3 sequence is CASSLSTGNTKYF.

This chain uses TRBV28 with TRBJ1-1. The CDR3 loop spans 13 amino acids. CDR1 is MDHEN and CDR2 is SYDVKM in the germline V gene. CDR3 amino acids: CASSPYSRAEAFF.

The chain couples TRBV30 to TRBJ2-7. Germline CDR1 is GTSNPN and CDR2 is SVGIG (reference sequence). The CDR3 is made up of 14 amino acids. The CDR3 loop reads CAWRTPYGAYEQYF. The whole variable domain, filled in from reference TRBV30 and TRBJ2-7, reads SQTIHQWPATLVQPVGSPLSLECTVEGTSNPNLYWYRQAAGRGLQLLFYSVGIGQISSEVPQNLSASRPQDRQFILSSKKLLLSDSGFYLCAWRTPYGAYEQYFGPGTRLTVT.

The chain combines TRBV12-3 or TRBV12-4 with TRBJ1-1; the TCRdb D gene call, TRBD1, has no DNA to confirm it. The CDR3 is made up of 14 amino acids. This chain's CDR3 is CASSLGTGGTEAFF.

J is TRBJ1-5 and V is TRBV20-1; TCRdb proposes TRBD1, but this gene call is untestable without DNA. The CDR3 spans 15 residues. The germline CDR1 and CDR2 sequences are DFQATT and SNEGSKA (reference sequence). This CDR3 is CSASSQGGSNQPQHF.

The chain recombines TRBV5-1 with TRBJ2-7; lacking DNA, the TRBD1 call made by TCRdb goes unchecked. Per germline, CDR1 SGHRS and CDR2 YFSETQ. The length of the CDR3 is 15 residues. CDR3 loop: CASSLGSGREDEQYF.

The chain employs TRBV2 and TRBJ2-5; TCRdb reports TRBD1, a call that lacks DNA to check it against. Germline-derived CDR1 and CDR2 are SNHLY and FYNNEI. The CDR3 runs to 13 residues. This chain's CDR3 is CASSTGGYETQYF.